These T cell receptor beta chains were read from a single sample in a study of cytomegalovirus exposure and HLA in healthy donors. Clones were sequenced by immunoSEQ multiplex PCR, and TCRdb holds only the in-frame ones, with some missing. The data hold 100,000 or so clones, with roughly 70% observed a single time. The sample was PBMCs. The receptor source for this set is a man aged 35-49 years in good health and CMV-seropositive. Each CDR3 is given with its conserved first and last residue.

TRBV6-6 | CASSYSLHGGYTF
TRBV19 | CASNQPTNEQFF
TRBV10-1 | CASSEPRVAVANVLTF
TRBV28 | CASSIRLAGDEQYF
TRBV11-3 | CASSLTGGDTEAFF
TRBV7-9 | CASSFESNTGDHGYTF
TRBV30 | CAWSLGLAGNEQFF
TRBV29-1 | CSVEVTGHTGELFF
TRBV7-6 | CASSPRGISDGYTF
TRBV6-1 | CASSEGQGAGNTIYF
TRBV28 | CASSFDSASYEQYF
TRBV11-2 | CASSLDQDTQYF
TRBV19 | CASSPTAGSSDGYTF
TRBV4-3 | CASSRTDRVSNEQYF
TRBV28 | CASREGAGGYEQYF
TRBV21-1 | CASRLGDGTGHNEQFF
TRBV15 | CATDLAGVLNEQFF
TRBV28 | CATLSRLAGVNYNEQFF
TRBV7-9 | CSSSLAGAGGTEAFF
TRBV9 | CASSQGKAGEDNEQFF
TRBV5-1 | CASSSRLGPGQGKTEAFF
TRBV12-5 | CASGSWTSGSETQYF
TRBV4-3 | CASSQDLRGLRETQYF
TRBV27 | CASSLSSGWHTIYF
TRBV5-1 | CASKEGDIAKNIQYF
TRBV9 | CASSVVPVREQFF
TRBV7-8 | CASRLRAGTGSYNEQFF
TRBV5-1 | CASSFERAYTEAFF
TRBV6-5 | CASSQGHYQETQYF
TRBV6-6 | CASSSGQGGYGYTF
TRBV6-1 | CASSEALPGGIAYNEQFF
TRBV5-1 | CASSSSSVAGVYEQYF
TRBV28 | CASSLSGVGEQPQHF
TRBV19 | CASSIGTSGINEQFF
TRBV29-1 | CSVEAGTRTDTQYF
TRBV18 | CASSPSGRDNQPQHF
TRBV5-1 | CASSYGLAGRETQYF
TRBV15 | CATSSPTGSKNIQYF
TRBV28 | CASSFRGSASYNEQFF